Given below is one T cell receptor beta chain in context. Its antigen remains unknown. This specimen comes from a study of radiation and T cells in renal cell carcinoma. Findings of the study overall: Without pretreatment biopsies, baseline tumor clonotype presence was undetermined. Top tumor clonotypes rose in blood 2 weeks post-radiation, then contracted.

Profiled with immunoSEQ multiplex PCR; TCRdb holds only in-frame clones, not every one. The sample has some 100,000 clones, around 84% seen once; the top ten hold 6% to 9%. CDR1 is SGHRS and CDR2 is YFSETQ in the germline V gene. V was clipped by 0 bases and J by 2 bases, with 14 bases between them. The CDR3 has 16 amino acids. Indicated time point: blood 4 weeks post-SBRT, at nephrectomy. Treatment meaning: 15 Gy SBRT to primary tumor, nephrectomy 4 weeks later. The tumor was a clear cell renal cell carcinoma. The V and J genes are TRBV5-1 and TRBJ1-2; unclear D gene. Sample: blood, taken from a patient whose treatment included radiotherapy and nephrectomy. This clonotype was obtained from a man aged 55 to 70 with renal cell carcinoma. CDR3 coding DNA: TGCGCCAGCAGCTTGGCCACGTTGCTTCCCAACTATGGCTACACCTTC. Translated: CASSLATLLPNYGYTF.